This TCR beta chain came from a study of blood T cell repertoires in COVID-19. The V and J ends lost 5 bases and 7 bases, in that order; junction bases with no gene match: 9. CDR3 size: 17 residues. CDR1 and CDR2 from the germline V gene are LGHNA and YNFKEQ. The data were produced by immunoSEQ multiplex PCR, yet TCRdb's version contains in-frame clones alone and is incomplete. There are tens of thousands of clones in the sample; 70% to 90% occur only once, and 15% to 20% lies in the top ten. The TCR originated in a human donor in a cohort sampled during active COVID-19. The chain has TRBV4-2 and TRBJ2-1, with 15 bases identical to TRBD2. Specimen: peripheral blood. The CDR3 is CASSSGGLAGGSNEQFF. CDR3 sequence (DNA): TGTGCCAGCAGCAGTGGGGGACTAGCGGGGGGAAGTAATGAGCAGTTCTTC.